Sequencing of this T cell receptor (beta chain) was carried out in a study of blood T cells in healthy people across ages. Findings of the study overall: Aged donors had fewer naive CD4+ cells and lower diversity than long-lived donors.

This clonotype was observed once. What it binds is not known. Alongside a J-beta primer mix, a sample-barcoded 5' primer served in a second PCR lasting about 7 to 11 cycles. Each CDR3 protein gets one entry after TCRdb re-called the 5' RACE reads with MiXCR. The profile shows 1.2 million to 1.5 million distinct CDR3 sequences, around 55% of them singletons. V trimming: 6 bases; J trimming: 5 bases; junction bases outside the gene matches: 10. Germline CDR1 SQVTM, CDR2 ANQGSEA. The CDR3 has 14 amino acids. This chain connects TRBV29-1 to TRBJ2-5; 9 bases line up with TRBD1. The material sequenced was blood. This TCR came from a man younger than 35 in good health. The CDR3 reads CSVETGGGVETQYF. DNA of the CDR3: TGCAGCGTAGAAACAGGGGGCGGCGTGGAGACCCAGTACTTC.